This entry lists 20 T cell receptor beta chains sequenced from one sample in a study of beta chain features in type 1 diabetes. Expressed TCRB transcripts were sequenced after all isolated RNA was converted to cDNA. TCRdb's table, derived via immunoSEQ multiplex PCR, lists solely in-frame clones and lacks some. The repertoire has roughly 500,000 clones, about an eighth of them found once; the top ten carry approximately 0.05%. Sequencing input: naive CD4+ T cells from blood. The receptors here all came from a woman aged 18 to 35 in good health.

This chain uses TRBV4-2 with TRBJ1-3; 9 nucleotides line up with TRBD1. The V and J ends lost 1 base and 2 bases, in that order; junction bases with no gene match: 3. This CDR3 region has 16 residues. CDR1 is LGHNA, CDR2 YNFKEQ, per germline. The CDR3 is CASSQVGQGTGNTIYF. The CDR3 region has the DNA TGTGCCAGCAGCCAAGTCGGACAGGGGACTGGAAACACCATATATTTT.

In this sample, this clone turned up a few times. The chain has TRBV6-5 and TRBJ2-5, with D perhaps given as TRBD1 or TRBD2 (7 bases each). The length of the CDR3 is 15 residues. V was pared by 4 bases and J by 5 bases, with 17 bases between. Germline CDR1 reads MNHEY; CDR2 reads SVGAGI. CDR3 bases: TGTGCCAGCAGTTGGGGCGGGAGAGGGGGCGAGACCCAGTACTTC. It specifies CASSWGGRGGETQYF.

The chain employs TRBV25-1 and TRBJ2-5; D is unresolved. CDR1 MGHDK and CDR2 SYGVNS come from the germline V gene. The V gene lost 2 bases and the J gene lost 3 bases, with 10 bases spanning the gap. There are 14 residues in the CDR3. In DNA, the CDR3 is TGTGCCAGCAGTGAAAGCGTGGGAAAAGAGACCCAGTACTTC. Amino acid sequence: CASSESVGKETQYF. Combining the CDR3 with reference TRBV25-1 and TRBJ2-5 gives the whole variable domain EADIYQTPRYLVIGTGKKITLECSQTMGHDKMYWYQQDPGMELHLIHYSYGVNSTEKGDLSSESTVSRIRTEHFPLTLESARPSHTSQYLCASSESVGKETQYFGPGTRLLVL.

This clone was seen a handful of times. The rearrangement uses TRBV2 and TRBJ2-7, with D possibly matching TRBD1 (6 bases). CDR1 is SNHLY, CDR2 FYNNEI, per germline. The CDR3 runs 14 residues. V was shortened by 6 bases and J by 1 base, with 13 bases between the two germline ends. The CDR3 protein is CASSPPGASYEQYV. CDR3 DNA: TGTGCCAGCAGCCCCCCAGGGGCTTCCTACGAGCAGTACGTC.

V usage is TRBV6-1 and J usage is TRBJ2-7; D remains unclear. Germline V lookup: CDR1 MNHNS, CDR2 SASEGT. The CDR3 extends over 14 amino acids. Trimming removed 5 bases from V and 3 bases from J, with 14 bases in between. In nucleotides, the CDR3 is TGTGCCAGCAGTTGGTCAAGGGTGGACTACGAGCAGTACGTC. It translates to CASSWSRVDYEQYV.

The V gene is TRBV5-8, the J gene TRBJ2-2; 7 bases are a match to TRBD1. V was clipped by 0 bases and J by 7 bases; unmatched bases: 9. This CDR3 has 16 residues. The V gene's germline CDR1 is SGHTS and CDR2 YDEGEE. The CDR3 protein is CASSLDADRAGGELFF. For the CDR3, the DNA is TGTGCCAGCAGCTTGGACGCAGACAGGGCCGGCGGGGAGCTGTTTTTT.

The chain uses TRBV19 and TRBJ2-7, with 10 bases lining up with TRBD1. V lost 2 bases, J lost 5 bases, and 9 bases stayed unmatched. The CDR3 runs to 16 residues. Germline CDR1 is LNHDA and CDR2 is SQIVND (reference sequence). The DNA for the CDR3 is TGTGCCAGTAGTATAAACAGGGGGACAGGGGCGGACGAGCAGTACTTC. It specifies CASSINRGTGADEQYF.

There are a few counts of this clone. V gene TRBV14 combines with J gene TRBJ2-5, with D possibly TRBD1 on 6 matching bases. V lost 0 bases to trimming and J lost 0 bases, with 17 bases between them. The CDR3 covers 18 residues. CDR1 and CDR2 (germline): SGHDN, FVKESK. The CDR3 loop is CASSQDWMGHPYQETQYF. The CDR3 DNA sequence: TGTGCCAGCAGCCAAGATTGGATGGGACACCCGTACCAAGAGACCCAGTACTTC.

The table lists this clone with a few counts. The chain is built from TRBV27 and TRBJ1-2, with no clear D. In germline, CDR1 is MNHEY, CDR2 SMNVEV (reference sequence). The CDR3 has 14 amino acids. Between the trimmed V and J ends, which lost 4 bases and 0 bases, there was a span of 9 bases. This chain's CDR3 is CASSYRQSNYGYTF. The CDR3 region has the DNA TGTGCCAGCAGTTATCGGCAGTCTAACTATGGCTACACCTTC.

The chain is built from TRBV6-5 and TRBJ1-3; tentative D call: TRBD1 (6 bases). Trimming cost V 5 bases and J 1 base, with 9 bases left between them. From germline, CDR1 is MNHEY and CDR2 SVGAGI. This CDR3 is 14 amino acids long. CDR3 sequence (DNA): TGTGCCAGCAGTACAGGGACTTCTGGAAACACCATATATTTT. This codes for CASSTGTSGNTIYF.

J is TRBJ2-3 and V is TRBV28; TRBD1 might be the D (6 bases). Germline CDR1 reads MDHEN; CDR2 reads SYDVKM. The CDR3 sequence is 13 residues long. Trimming left V 5 bases short and J 5 bases short, with 11 bases between. This CDR3 reads CASSRDRIDTQYF. The CDR3, as DNA: TGTGCCAGCAGTCGTGACAGGATAGATACGCAGTATTTT.

This sequence joins TRBV20-1 and TRBJ2-1, with D possibly being TRBD1 or TRBD2 (5 bases each). The CDR3 runs to 11 residues. Germline CDR1 is DFQATT and CDR2 is SNEGSKA (reference sequence). V was clipped by 7 bases and J by 14 bases, with 18 bases between them. CDR3 amino acids: CSGKIGAVEFF. CDR3 DNA sequence: TGCAGTGGGAAGATCGGGGCGGTGGAGTTCTTC.

In this sample, this clone turned up a few times. The CDR3 region is CASSRQGGRNQPQHF. The CDR3 nucleotides are TGTGCCAGCTCACGACAGGGGGGTCGCAATCAGCCCCAGCATTTT. V is TRBV18 and J is TRBJ1-5; TRBD1 aligns across 9 bases. The trim removed 4 bases at V and 2 bases at J, leaving 3 bases unmatched. There are 15 residues in the CDR3. Germline CDR1 KGHSH, CDR2 LQKENI. Full variable domain (missing parts from reference TRBV18 and TRBJ1-5): NAGVMQNPRHLVRRRGQEARLRCSPMKGHSHVYWYRQLPEEGLKFMVYLQKENIIDESGMPKERFSAEFPKEGPSILRIQQVVRGDSAAYFCASSRQGGRNQPQHFGDGTRLSIL.

V and J are TRBV11-1 and TRBJ1-2; tentative D call: TRBD1 (5 bases). Germline CDR1 is SGHAT and CDR2 is FQDESV (reference sequence). The CDR3 sequence is 14 residues long. V was clipped by 5 bases and J by 4 bases, with 14 bases between them. Here the CDR3 reads CASSPGTAIYGYTF. The DNA for the CDR3 is TGTGCCAGCAGCCCTGGGACGGCGATCTATGGCTACACCTTC.

The chain joins TRBV7-6 to TRBJ2-1; 8 bases line up with TRBD1. This CDR3 spans 15 amino acids. CDR1 is SGHVS and CDR2 is FNYEAQ in the germline V gene. Trimming took 3 bases from V and 8 from J; bases not matched to a gene: 9. DNA for the CDR3: TGTGCCAGCAGCTTCGACAGGGGTGCACAGTATGAGCAGTTCTTC. This codes for CASSFDRGAQYEQFF.

The chain has TRBV2 and TRBJ2-5; no clear D gene. V was trimmed by 5 bases and J by 2 bases, leaving 12 bases between them. The CDR3 extends over 14 amino acids. The V gene's germline CDR1 is SNHLY and CDR2 FYNNEI. The DNA for the CDR3 is TGTGCCAGCAGTCCACCCGTCCCTCAAGAGACCCAGTACTTC. It is translated as CASSPPVPQETQYF.

This clone was seen only a few times. The same CDR3 is also encoded by other DNA sequences in this sample. The chain carries TRBV9 and TRBJ2-5; D is ambiguous. The CDR3 sequence is 12 residues long. Germline CDR1 and CDR2: SGDLS and YYNGEE. The V end was cut by 2 bases, the J end by 3 bases, with 5 bases between. The CDR3 loop reads CASSVGEETQYF. The CDR3, as DNA: TGTGCCAGCAGCGTGGGCGAAGAGACCCAGTACTTC. Full variable domain (missing parts from reference TRBV9 and TRBJ2-5): DSGVTQTPKHLITATGQRVTLRCSPRSGDLSVYWYQQSLDQGLQFLIQYYNGEERAKGNILERFSAQQFPDLHSELNLSSLELGDSALYFCASSVGEETQYFGPGTRLLVL.

This clone was seen only a few times. This chain connects TRBV19 to TRBJ2-1; possibly TRBD1 for D (6 bases). Germline CDR1 reads LNHDA; CDR2 reads SQIVND (reference sequence). The CDR3 extends over 13 amino acids. V was pared by 1 base and J by 5 bases, with 6 bases between. CDR3 DNA: TGTGCCAGTAGTATAGGGGACAACAATGAGCAGTTCTTC. It specifies CASSIGDNNEQFF.

The chain combines TRBV4-1 with TRBJ2-5; TRBD2 might be the D (5 bases). CDR3 length: 13 amino acids. Trimming took 2 bases from V and 8 from J, leaving 12 bases between them. Germline V gives CDR1 MGHRA, CDR2 YSYEKL. The CDR3, as DNA: TGCGCCAGCAGCCAACCCCTAGCCGTAACCCAGTACTTC. It codes for CASSQPLAVTQYF.

This clone was counted between two and nine times. The chain carries TRBV4-3 and TRBJ1-1; D remains ambiguous. V lost 0 bases, J lost 4 bases, and 9 bases lay in between. CDR3 length: 14 residues. Germline V gene data show CDR1 as LGHNA and CDR2 as YSLEER. This CDR3 reads CASSQDRTGTEAFF. In nucleotides, the CDR3 is TGCGCCAGCAGCCAAGATAGGACCGGCACTGAAGCTTTCTTT.